Listed below are T cell receptor beta chains from one sample, sequenced in a study of blood T cell repertoires in COVID-19. Sequenced by immunoSEQ multiplex PCR; TCRdb stores in-frame clones only, minus some. The table lists about 100,000 clones, 80% of them singletons. Material: peripheral blood. The receptors come from a woman in her 70s with acute or convalescent COVID-19. The CDR3 runs from the conserved cysteine through the conserved F or W. D genes are given only for firm matches. Clone size is stated in some rows and not others, as once, few, many or a class when expanded.

TRBV3-1/TRBV3-2	few	-	TRBJ2-5	CASSLATPDSLQTQYF	TGTGCCAGCAGCCTAGCAACGCCGGACAGCTTGCAGACCCAGTACTTC
TRBV5-4	-	-	TRBJ1-6	CASSLARLADSPLHF	TGTGCCAGCAGCTTGGCGCGTCTAGCCGATTCACCCCTCCACTTT
TRBV6-4	-	-	TRBJ2-3	CASSVESTDTQYF	TGTGCCAGCAGTGTGGAGTCCACAGATACGCAGTATTTT
TRBV5-1	-	-	TRBJ2-5	CASSLALIETQYF	TGCGCCAGCAGCTTAGCTCTGATCGAGACCCAGTACTTC
TRBV11-2	-	TRBD1	TRBJ1-4	CASSRVTGGFEKLFF	TGTGCCAGCAGCCGGGTGACAGGGGGGTTTGAAAAACTGTTTTTT
TRBV2	-	-	TRBJ2-5	CASARRGGKETQYF	TGTGCCAGCGCCCGAAGGGGGGGAAAGGAGACCCAGTACTTC
TRBV19	-	TRBD1	TRBJ1-5	CASRGTGGHWLPQHF	TGTGCCAGTAGAGGGACAGGGGGCCACTGGCTTCCCCAGCATTTT
TRBV30	-	TRBD1	TRBJ1-5	CAFTQGLGQPQHF	TGTGCCTTCACACAGGGGTTGGGACAGCCCCAGCATTTT
TRBV5-5	-	TRBD1	TRBJ1-4	CASSLGQTATNEKLFF	TGTGCCAGCAGCCTGGGACAGACCGCAACTAATGAAAAACTGTTTTTT
TRBV5-1	-	-	TRBJ1-1	CASSLVAGDTEAFF	TGCGCCAGCAGCTTGGTCGCGGGGGACACTGAAGCTTTCTTT
TRBV20-1	-	-	TRBJ1-1	CSASRAGRHTEAFF	TGCAGTGCTAGTAGGGCAGGGAGGCACACTGAAGCTTTCTTT
TRBV19	-	-	TRBJ2-1	CASSIRSNEQFF	TGTGCCAGTAGTATCAGAAGCAATGAGCAGTTCTTC
TRBV7-2	-	TRBD2	TRBJ2-3	CASSFSSGRSTDTQYF	TGTGCCAGCAGCTTCAGTAGCGGGCGAAGCACAGATACGCAGTATTTT
TRBV28	-	-	TRBJ2-5	CASSTSGTSGGQTQYF	-
TRBV3-1/TRBV3-2	few	-	TRBJ1-2	CASSQDWGDGYTF	TGTGCCAGCAGCCAAGATTGGGGGGACGGCTACACCTTC
TRBV19	-	TRBD1	TRBJ1-6	CASRKGAGDNSPLHF	TGTGCCAGTAGAAAGGGGGCAGGGGATAATTCACCCCTCCACTTT
TRBV13	-	TRBD1	TRBJ1-2	CASSRTTGDGYTF	TGTGCCAGCAGCAGGACGACAGGGGATGGCTACACCTTC
TRBV12-3/TRBV12-4	-	TRBD1	TRBJ1-1	CASSPGTVEAFF	TGTGCCAGCAGTCCAGGGACAGTTGAAGCTTTCTTT
TRBV10-3	few	TRBD1	TRBJ1-4	CAIRPGTGDEKLFF	TGTGCCATCAGGCCCGGGACAGGGGATGAAAAACTGTTTTTT
TRBV5-8	once	-	TRBJ2-2	CASSLETGVGELFF	TGTGCCAGCAGCTTGGAAACCGGGGTCGGGGAGCTGTTTTTT
TRBV6-5	-	-	TRBJ2-3	CASRRQAGSDTQYF	TGTGCCAGCAGACGACAGGCAGGATCAGATACGCAGTATTTT
TRBV4-2	-	-	TRBJ1-2	CASSQDGSGVGNHGYTF	TGTGCCAGCAGCCAAGATGGATCCGGGGTTGGGAATCATGGCTACACCTTC
TRBV15	-	-	TRBJ2-1	CATSRGADSYNEQFF	TGTGCCACCAGCAGAGGGGCAGACTCCTACAATGAGCAGTTCTTC
TRBV9	-	-	TRBJ2-6	CASSVTGIGANVLTF	TGTGCCAGCAGCGTAACAGGGATCGGGGCCAACGTCCTGACTTTC
TRBV28	-	TRBD1	TRBJ1-1	CASRGTGFTEAFF	TGTGCCAGCAGGGGGACAGGGTTCACTGAAGCTTTCTTT
TRBV19	once	TRBD1	TRBJ1-2	CASSITDREGYGYTF	TGTGCCAGTAGTATTACGGACAGGGAGGGCTATGGCTACACCTTC
TRBV15	-	-	TRBJ1-5	CATYPAGGASNQPQHF	TGTGCCACTTACCCTGCTGGAGGGGCGAGCAATCAGCCCCAGCATTTT
TRBV5-1	-	-	TRBJ2-3	CASSLNAITDTQYF	TGCGCCAGCAGCTTAAATGCGATCACAGATACGCAGTATTTT
TRBV27	-	TRBD1	TRBJ1-1	CASSLNNRGGAFF	TGTGCCAGCAGTTTGAACAACAGGGGGGGAGCTTTCTTT
TRBV28	few	-	TRBJ1-2	CASSLALLNYGYTF	TGTGCCAGCAGTCTAGCTCTTCTTAACTATGGCTACACCTTC
TRBV19	-	TRBD1	TRBJ1-2	CASSKSLGTGNYGYTF	TGTGCCAGTAGCAAGAGCCTTGGGACAGGGAACTATGGCTACACCTTC
TRBV7-2	once	-	TRBJ2-2	CASSLTGEGTGELFF	TGTGCCAGCAGCTTAACCGGGGAAGGCACCGGGGAGCTGTTTTTT
TRBV9	-	TRBD1	TRBJ2-1	CASSALGQGYNEQFF	TGTGCCAGCAGCGCTTTGGGACAGGGGTACAATGAGCAGTTCTTC
TRBV6-1	-	-	TRBJ2-1	CASSELPTYNEQFF	TGTGCCAGCAGTGAACTCCCGACTTACAATGAGCAGTTCTTC
TRBV6-4	-	TRBD1	TRBJ2-1	CASSGGTGGYNEQFF	TGTGCCAGCAGTGGCGGGACAGGGGGCTACAATGAGCAGTTCTTC
TRBV12-3/TRBV12-4	-	TRBD1	TRBJ1-2	CASSLGTEYGYTF	TGTGCCAGCAGCCTAGGGACAGAGTATGGCTACACCTTC
TRBV7-3	medium-sized	-	TRBJ2-2	CASSPAGTAKTGELFF	TGTGCCAGCAGCCCCGCCGGGACTGCCAAAACCGGGGAGCTGTTTTTT
TRBV9	-	-	TRBJ2-5	CASSVEGVQETQYF	TGTGCCAGCAGCGTAGAGGGGGTACAAGAGACCCAGTACTTC
TRBV7-9	few	-	TRBJ1-5	CASSLDSHQPQHF	TGTGCCAGCAGCTTAGACAGCCATCAGCCCCAGCATTTT
TRBV19	-	-	TRBJ1-3	CAGSRGSGNTIYF	TGTGCCGGAAGCAGGGGCTCTGGAAACACCATATATTTT
TRBV19	-	-	TRBJ1-1	CASSLRPPGAEAFF	TGTGCCAGTAGCCTCAGGCCCCCGGGGGCTGAAGCTTTCTTT
TRBV9	-	-	TRBJ1-6	CASSVEGSGNSPLHF	TGTGCCAGCAGCGTAGAGGGGTCCGGTAATTCACCCCTCCACTTT
TRBV4-1	few	TRBD2	TRBJ2-2	CASSETSGATGELFF	TGCGCCAGCAGCGAGACTAGCGGGGCAACCGGGGAGCTGTTTTTT